The 15 T cell receptor beta chains below all came from one sample that was sequenced in a study of blood T cell repertoires in COVID-19. Measured with immunoSEQ multiplex PCR; TCRdb has only the in-frame clones, and not every one. The table records about 100,000 clones, approximately 86% of them present only once. The sample taken for sequencing was PBMCs or T cells enriched from blood (not recorded which). These receptors all come from a woman aged 45 to 65 who had recovered from COVID-19.

This chain's CDR3 is CASSRGLAEGTDTQYF. CDR3 in DNA: TGTGCCAGCAGTCGAGGACTAGCGGAAGGCACAGATACGCAGTATTTT. This chain uses TRBV6-6 with TRBJ2-3; TRBD2 matches 10 bases. V was pared by 5 bases and J by 1 base, with 6 bases of the junction left unmatched. The CDR3 sequence is 16 residues long. CDR1 and CDR2 (germline): MNHNY, SVGAGI (reference sequence).

The chain has TRBV28 and TRBJ2-1, with a tentative D call TRBD1 (5 bases). The CDR3 has 14 residues. The V end was cut by 7 bases, the J end by 6 bases, with 16 bases between. The germline V gene encodes CDR1 MDHEN and CDR2 SYDVKM. CDR3 amino acids: CASTYPGAVNEQFF. The CDR3 DNA reads TGTGCCAGCACCTACCCTGGGGCGGTCAATGAGCAGTTCTTC.

The table lists this clone with many counts. The rearrangement joins TRBV7-9 to TRBJ2-6, with D unresolved. Looked up from germline, CDR1 is SEHNR and CDR2 is FQNEAQ (reference sequence). The CDR3 contains 17 residues. V lost 3 bases to trimming and J lost 0 bases, with 12 bases between them. The CDR3 nucleotides are TGTGCCAGCAGCTTTAGAGCGAGAGACTCTGGGGCCAACGTCCTGACTTTC. Its protein product is CASSFRARDSGANVLTF.

The J gene is TRBJ1-5, the V gene TRBV19, with D possibly matching TRBD1 (6 bases). The ends were cut back, 8 bases at V and 4 bases at J, with 12 bases in the middle. The germline V gene has CDR1 LNHDA and CDR2 SQIVND (reference sequence). This CDR3 comprises 13 residues. The CDR3 region is CASSGVGNQPQHF. CDR3 nucleotide sequence: TGTGCCAGTTCAGGGGTAGGGAATCAGCCCCAGCATTTT.

CDR3 bases: TGTGCCAGCCAATTGACAGGGGGGTATCAGCCCCAGCATTTT. Protein product: CASQLTGGYQPQHF. J is TRBJ1-5 and V is TRBV19; 9 bases are shared with TRBD1. CDR3 length equals 14 residues. V lost 9 bases, J lost 5 bases, and 8 bases stayed unmatched. Germline V gene sequence: CDR1 LNHDA, CDR2 SQIVND (reference sequence).

This clone was counted once. The chain links TRBV28 to TRBJ2-7; D possibly corresponds to TRBD1 (6 bases). The CDR3 loop spans 14 amino acids. The germline V gene has CDR1 MDHEN and CDR2 SYDVKM. V lost 8 bases, J lost 3 bases, and 17 bases lay in between. CDR3 sequence (DNA): TGTGCCAGCGAATCGACAGGTCGTAGCTACGAGCAGTACTTC. Protein: CASESTGRSYEQYF. The whole variable domain, remainder taken from reference TRBV28 and TRBJ2-7, is DVKVTQSSRYLVKRTGEKVFLECVQDMDHENMFWYRQDPGLGLRLIYFSYDVKMKEKGDIPEGYSVSREKKERFSLILESASTNQTSMYLCASESTGRSYEQYFGPGTRLTVT.

This clone was observed a handful of times. The chain uses TRBV24-1 and TRBJ2-1; 14 bases fit TRBD2. CDR3 size: 18 residues. V lost 3 bases and J lost 7; bases outside the gene matches: 10. Germline CDR1 KGHDR, CDR2 SFDVKD. Written as DNA, the CDR3 is TGTGCCACCAGTGATACCTCGACTAGCGGGAGGGCCGGGAATGAGCAGTTCTTC. This gives the protein CATSDTSTSGRAGNEQFF.

This CDR3 reads CASSPYYWTDNQPQHF. CDR3 in DNA: TGCGCCAGCAGCCCCTACTACTGGACAGACAATCAGCCCCAGCATTTT. The chain is built from TRBV4-1 and TRBJ1-5; weak D call: TRBD1 (6 bases). The CDR3 is made up of 16 amino acids. CDR1 MGHRA and CDR2 YSYEKL come from the germline V gene. Trimming stripped 4 bases from V and 3 bases from J, with 16 bases between.

The gene calls are TRBV5-1 and TRBJ2-3; 7 bases are shared with TRBD2. V lost 7 bases, J lost 0 bases, and 8 bases stayed unmatched. Germline V CDR1 and CDR2: SGHRS, YFSETQ. This CDR3 has 15 amino acids. CDR3 DNA: TGCGCCAGCCGTTGGGGGGGTGCTAGCACAGATACGCAGTATTTT. Residues: CASRWGGASTDTQYF.

The table lists this clone with a count of one. The J gene is TRBJ1-1, the V gene TRBV7-8; D gene unclear. The CDR3 extends over 13 amino acids. Trimming removed 1 base at V and 1 base at J, with 4 bases between. Germline CDR1 reads SGHVS; CDR2 reads FQNEAQ. CDR3 in amino acids: CASSLDRNTEAFF. The DNA for the CDR3 is TGTGCCAGCAGCTTAGACAGGAACACTGAAGCTTTCTTT.

This chain connects TRBV2 to TRBJ1-2; D call uncertain. There are 13 residues in the CDR3. V shed 7 bases and J shed 7 bases, with 16 bases lying between them. The V gene's germline CDR1 is SNHLY and CDR2 FYNNEI. This chain's CDR3 is CASTDGGIGGYTF. CDR3 nucleotide sequence: TGTGCCAGCACGGACGGAGGGATAGGTGGCTACACCTTC.

The chain couples TRBV3-1 (or the pseudogene TRBV3-2) to TRBJ1-6; D is ambiguous. Germline-derived CDR1 and CDR2 are LGHDT and YNNKEL (reference sequence). V shed 1 base and J shed 10 bases, with 11 bases lying between them. This CDR3 region has 14 residues. The CDR3 nucleotides read TGTGCCAGCAGCCAAGCCCACTCGTGGTCACCCCTCCACTTT. This encodes CASSQAHSWSPLHF.

The gene calls are TRBV6-1 and TRBJ2-7; TRBD1 is a possible D gene (5 bases). With 3 bases removed from V and 2 bases from J, the gap between germline ends came to 8 bases. The CDR3 runs to 13 residues. Germline V gene lookup returns CDR1 MNHNS and CDR2 SASEGT. CDR3 coding DNA: TGTGCCAGCAGTGACGGACAAACCTACGAGCAGTACTTC. Translating gives CASSDGQTYEQYF.

This chain uses TRBV5-8 with TRBJ2-1; 10 positions agree with TRBD2. Germline V CDR1 and CDR2: SGHTS, YDEGEE. CDR3 size: 17 residues. Trimming took 0 bases from V and 4 from J; bases not matched to a gene: 7. For the CDR3, the DNA is TGTGCCAGCAGCTTGGATGGACTAGCGGTCGTATACAATGAGCAGTTCTTC. Translated: CASSLDGLAVVYNEQFF.

The V and J genes are TRBV27 and TRBJ2-1, with 9 bases lining up with TRBD2. The CDR3 is made up of 16 amino acids. Trimming at V came to 2 bases and at J to 9 bases, leaving 11 bases not matched to a gene. The V gene's germline CDR1 is MNHEY and CDR2 SMNVEV (reference sequence). The DNA of the CDR3 is TGTGCCAGCAGTTTAGGCGGGACTAGCTTGTTACGTGAGCAGTTCTTC. Encoded protein: CASSLGGTSLLREQFF.